This TCR beta chain was captured by sequencing in a study of T cell repertoires in aging, cancer and after chemotherapy. Looking at the study overall: Six age groups, ranging from 30 or younger to 70 or older, included the donors. Approximately 9 million TCR reads made up the full dataset.

A word on this clonotype: The junction and the germline gene differ at one end; a read error may be behind it.

A mixed TRB-A/B primer pool amplified rearranged TRB by multiplex touch-down PCR. Via MiXCR, TCRdb re-called the multiplex PCR reads, giving one row per CDR3 protein. The sample has thousands of distinct CDR3 sequences; 50% to 75% are singletons. Amplification of TCR beta used genomic DNA extracted from peripheral blood. The V gene's germline CDR1 is SGHDT and CDR2 YYEEEE. CDR3 length: 16 residues. This clonotype was obtained from a human donor with a blood cancer. The material sequenced was blood. The chain uses TRBV5-6 and TRBJ2-3; D may be TRBD1 (5 bases). The CDR3 region has the DNA TGCGCCAGCAGCCTCCCGACAGACCCAACCACAGATACGCAGTATTTT. Translation: CASSLPTDPTTDTQYF.